This TCR beta chain is from a study of blood T cell repertoires in COVID-19. Study context: The study drew acute and convalescent COVID-19 samples from the United States, Italy and Spain.

Before being deemed recovered, Cohort 3 donors had two negative PCRs, clearance, or symptom resolution. Germline CDR1 and CDR2: LGHDT and YNNKEL (reference sequence). J lost 6 bases, V lost 7 bases, and 11 bases had no gene match. CDR3 length: 14 residues. Method: immunoSEQ multiplex PCR; TCRdb's copy keeps in-frame clones and lacks some. The sample records 250,000 to 300,000 clones, 65% to 85% being singletons. V gene TRBV3-1 (or the pseudogene TRBV3-2) combines with J gene TRBJ2-7; the match to TRBD2 covers 8 bases. This clonotype was obtained from a man between 45 and 60 years old who had recovered from COVID-19. Sequenced sample: PBMCs or T cells enriched from blood (not recorded which). This chain's CDR3 is CASNGGAGVGEQYF. The CDR3 DNA follows: TGTGCCAGCAACGGCGGAGCGGGGGTGGGCGAGCAGTACTTC.